Sequencing of this TCR beta chain was carried out in a study of blood T cell repertoires in COVID-19. Study as a whole: Acute and convalescent COVID-19 specimens originated in the United States, Italy and Spain. PBMCs, B-cell-depleted T cells, or T cells provided the cDNA or gDNA that made up the material.

Germline CDR1 and CDR2: KGHDR and SFDVKD. With V trimmed by 4 bases and J by 6 bases, 7 bases remained unmatched. The CDR3 extends over 15 amino acids. Per the study methods: Using reference gene primer amplification, nucleated cell counts were estimated. Clones were read by immunoSEQ multiplex PCR, and TCRdb kept only the in-frame ones, dropping some. The DNA gave D and trimming, while V, J and clone size come from that table. The repertoire includes 200,000 or so clones, 80% to 90% of them detected once, and over 2.5% sits in the top ten. Sequences were obtained from peripheral blood. The genes are TRBV24-1 and TRBJ2-1; 8 bases match TRBD2. The receptor was derived from a man aged 55-75 years with acute or convalescent COVID-19. The CDR3 sequence: CATSDPGTSRNEQFF. The CDR3 region has the DNA TGTGCCACCAGTGACCCGGGGACTAGTCGCAATGAGCAGTTCTTC.